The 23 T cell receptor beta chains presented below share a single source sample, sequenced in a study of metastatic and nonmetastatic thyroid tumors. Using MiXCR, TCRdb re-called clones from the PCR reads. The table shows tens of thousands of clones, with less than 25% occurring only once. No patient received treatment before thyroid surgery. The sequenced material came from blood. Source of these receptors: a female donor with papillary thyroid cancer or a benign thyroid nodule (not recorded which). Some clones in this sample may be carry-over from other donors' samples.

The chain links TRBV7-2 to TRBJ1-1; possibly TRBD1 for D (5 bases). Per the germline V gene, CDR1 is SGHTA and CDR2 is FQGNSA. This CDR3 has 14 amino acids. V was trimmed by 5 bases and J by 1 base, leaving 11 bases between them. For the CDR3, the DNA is TGTGCCAGCAGCCCCCAGGGAAGGAACACTGAAGCTTTCTTT. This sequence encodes CASSPQGRNTEAFF. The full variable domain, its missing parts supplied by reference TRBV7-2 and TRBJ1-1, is GAGVSQSPSNKVTEKGKDVELRCDPISGHTALYWYRQSLGQGLEFLIYFQGNSAPDKSGLPSDRFSAERTGGSVSTLTIQRTQQEDSAVYLCASSPQGRNTEAFFGQGTRLTVV.

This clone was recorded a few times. The CDR3 reads CASSDASDFTGELFF. CDR3 sequence (DNA): TGTGCCAGCAGTGACGCAAGTGATTTTACCGGGGAGCTGTTTTTT. The chain is built from TRBV6-1 and TRBJ2-2; D is ambiguous. CDR1 is MNHNS, CDR2 SASEGT, per germline. V was trimmed by 3 bases and J by 5 bases, leaving 13 bases between them. The CDR3 length is 15 residues.

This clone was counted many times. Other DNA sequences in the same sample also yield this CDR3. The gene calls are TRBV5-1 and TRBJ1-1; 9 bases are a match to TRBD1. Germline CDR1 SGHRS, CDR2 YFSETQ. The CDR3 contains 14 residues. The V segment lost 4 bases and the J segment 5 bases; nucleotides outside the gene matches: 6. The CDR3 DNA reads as TGCGCCAGCAGCCCTCGGACAGGGGAAACTGAAGCTTTCTTT. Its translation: CASSPRTGETEAFF.

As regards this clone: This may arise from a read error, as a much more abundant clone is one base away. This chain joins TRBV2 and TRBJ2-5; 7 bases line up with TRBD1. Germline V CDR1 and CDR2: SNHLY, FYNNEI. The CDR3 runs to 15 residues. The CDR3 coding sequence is TGTGCCAGCAGAGACACAGGGGCCATCCAAGATACCCAGTACTTC. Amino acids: CASRDTGAIQDTQYF.

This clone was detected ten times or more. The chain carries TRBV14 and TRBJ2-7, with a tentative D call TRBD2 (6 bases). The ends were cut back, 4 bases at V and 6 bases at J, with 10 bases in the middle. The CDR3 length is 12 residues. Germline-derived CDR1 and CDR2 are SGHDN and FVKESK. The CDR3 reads CASSLWGGEQYF. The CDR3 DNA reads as TGTGCCAGCAGCCTTTGGGGAGGCGAGCAGTACTTC.

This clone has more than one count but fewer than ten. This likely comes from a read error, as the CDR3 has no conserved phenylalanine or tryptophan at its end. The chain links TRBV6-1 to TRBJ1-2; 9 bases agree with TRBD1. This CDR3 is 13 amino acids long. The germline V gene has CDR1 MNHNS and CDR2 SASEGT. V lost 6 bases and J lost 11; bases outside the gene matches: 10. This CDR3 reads CASRKQGAGGYTL. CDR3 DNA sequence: TGTGCCAGCAGAAAACAGGGGGCCGGTGGATACACCTTA.

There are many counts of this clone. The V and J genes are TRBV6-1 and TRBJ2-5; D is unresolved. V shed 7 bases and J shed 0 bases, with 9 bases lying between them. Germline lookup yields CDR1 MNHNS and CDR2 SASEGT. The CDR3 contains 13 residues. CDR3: CASKGPNQETQYF. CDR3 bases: TGTGCCAGCAAGGGCCCAAACCAAGAGACCCAGTACTTC.

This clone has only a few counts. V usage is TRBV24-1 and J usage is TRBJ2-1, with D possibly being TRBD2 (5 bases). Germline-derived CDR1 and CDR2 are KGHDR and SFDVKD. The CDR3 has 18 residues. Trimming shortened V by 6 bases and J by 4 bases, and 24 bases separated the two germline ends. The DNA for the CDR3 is TGTGCCACCAGTACATCGCGGGCGGGCTCCCCGATATACAATGAGCAGTTCTTC. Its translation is CATSTSRAGSPIYNEQFF.

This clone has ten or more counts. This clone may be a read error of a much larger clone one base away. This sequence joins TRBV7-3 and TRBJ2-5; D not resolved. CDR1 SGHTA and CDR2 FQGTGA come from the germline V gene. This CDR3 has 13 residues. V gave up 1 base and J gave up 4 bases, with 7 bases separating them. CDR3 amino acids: CASSLNGRETQYF. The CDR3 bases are TGTGCCAGCAGCTTAAATGGTCGAGAGACCCAGTACTTC.

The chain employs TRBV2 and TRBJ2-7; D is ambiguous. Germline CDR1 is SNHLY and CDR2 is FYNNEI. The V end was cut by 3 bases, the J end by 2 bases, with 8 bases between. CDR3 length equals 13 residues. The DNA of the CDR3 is TGTGCCAGCAGTGACGGGTCAACCTACGAGCAGTACTTC. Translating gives CASSDGSTYEQYF.

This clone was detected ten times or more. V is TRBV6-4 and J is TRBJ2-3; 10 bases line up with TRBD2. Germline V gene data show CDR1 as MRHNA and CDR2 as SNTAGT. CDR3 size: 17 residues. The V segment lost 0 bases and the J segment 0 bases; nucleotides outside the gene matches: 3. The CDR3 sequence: CASSDSGLADSTDTQYF. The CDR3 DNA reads TGTGCCAGCAGTGACTCCGGACTAGCGGACAGCACAGATACGCAGTATTTT.

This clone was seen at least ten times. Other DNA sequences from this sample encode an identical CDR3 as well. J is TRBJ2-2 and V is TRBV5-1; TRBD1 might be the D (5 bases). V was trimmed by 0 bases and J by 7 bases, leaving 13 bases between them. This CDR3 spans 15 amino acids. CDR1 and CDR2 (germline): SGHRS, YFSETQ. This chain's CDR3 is CASSLDSGMVGELFF. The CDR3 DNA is TGCGCCAGCAGCTTGGATTCAGGGATGGTCGGGGAGCTGTTTTTT.

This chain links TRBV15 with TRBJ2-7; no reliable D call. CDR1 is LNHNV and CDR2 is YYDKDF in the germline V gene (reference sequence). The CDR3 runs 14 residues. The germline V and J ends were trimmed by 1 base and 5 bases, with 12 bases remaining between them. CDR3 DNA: TGTGCCACCAGCAGAGTACAGTGGGCAAACGAGCAGTACTTC. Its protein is CATSRVQWANEQYF.

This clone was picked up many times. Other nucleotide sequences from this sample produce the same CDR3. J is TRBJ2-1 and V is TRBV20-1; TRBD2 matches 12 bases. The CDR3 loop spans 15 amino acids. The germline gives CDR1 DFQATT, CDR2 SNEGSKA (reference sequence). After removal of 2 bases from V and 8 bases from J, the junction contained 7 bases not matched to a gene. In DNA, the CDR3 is TGCAGTGCTAGACCCCTAGCGGGAGGGCCTGATGAGCAGTTCTTC. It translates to CSARPLAGGPDEQFF.

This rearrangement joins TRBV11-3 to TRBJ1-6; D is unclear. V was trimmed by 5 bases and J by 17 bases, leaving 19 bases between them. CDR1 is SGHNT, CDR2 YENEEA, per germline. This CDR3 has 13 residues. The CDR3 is CASSPGPGQTIHF. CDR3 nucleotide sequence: TGTGCCAGCAGCCCTGGTCCCGGTCAGACCATCCACTTT.

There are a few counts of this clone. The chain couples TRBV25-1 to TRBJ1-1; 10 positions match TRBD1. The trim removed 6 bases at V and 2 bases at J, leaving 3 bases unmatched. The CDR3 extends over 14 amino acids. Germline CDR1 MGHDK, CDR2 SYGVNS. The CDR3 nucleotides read TGTGCCAGCAGGACAGGGGGCTATAACACTGAAGCTTTCTTT. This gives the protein CASRTGGYNTEAFF. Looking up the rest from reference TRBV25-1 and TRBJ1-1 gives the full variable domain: EADIYQTPRYLVIGTGKKITLECSQTMGHDKMYWYQQDPGMELHLIHYSYGVNSTEKGDLSSESTVSRIRTEHFPLTLESARPSHTSQYLCASRTGGYNTEAFFGQGTRLTVV.

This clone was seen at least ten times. The CDR3 spells CATSDLLSNQPQHF. The CDR3 region has the DNA TGTGCCACCAGTGATTTGTTGAGCAATCAGCCCCAGCATTTT. This rearrangement joins TRBV24-1 to TRBJ1-5; the D is unclear. The V end was cut by 0 bases, the J end by 1 base, with 3 bases between. Germline CDR1 reads KGHDR; CDR2 reads SFDVKD. The CDR3 sequence is 14 residues long.

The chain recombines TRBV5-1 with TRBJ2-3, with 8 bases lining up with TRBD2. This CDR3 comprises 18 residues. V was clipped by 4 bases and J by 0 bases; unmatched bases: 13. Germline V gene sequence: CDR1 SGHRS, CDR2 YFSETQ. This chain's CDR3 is CASSGGTSVTLSTDTQYF. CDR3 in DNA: TGCGCCAGCAGCGGCGGGACTAGTGTCACTCTTAGCACAGATACGCAGTATTTT. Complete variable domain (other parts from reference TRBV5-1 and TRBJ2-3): KAGVTQTPRYLIKTRGQQVTLSCSPISGHRSVSWYQQTPGQGLQFLFEYFSETQRNKGNFPGRFSGRQFSNSRSEMNVSTLELGDSALYLCASSGGTSVTLSTDTQYFGPGTRLTVL.

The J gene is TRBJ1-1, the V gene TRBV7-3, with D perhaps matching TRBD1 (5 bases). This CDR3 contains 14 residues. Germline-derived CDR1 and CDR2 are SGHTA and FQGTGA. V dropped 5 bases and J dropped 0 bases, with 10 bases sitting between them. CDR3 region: CASSRRGVNTEAFF. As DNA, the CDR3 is TGTGCCAGCAGCAGAAGGGGTGTGAACACTGAAGCTTTCTTT.

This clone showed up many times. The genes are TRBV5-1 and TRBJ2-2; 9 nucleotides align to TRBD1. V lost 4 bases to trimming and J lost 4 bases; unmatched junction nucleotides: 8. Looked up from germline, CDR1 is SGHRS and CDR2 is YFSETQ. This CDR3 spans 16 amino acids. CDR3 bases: TGCGCCAGCAGCGTGGACGGGACAGGGATCACCGGGGAGCTGTTTTTT. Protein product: CASSVDGTGITGELFF.

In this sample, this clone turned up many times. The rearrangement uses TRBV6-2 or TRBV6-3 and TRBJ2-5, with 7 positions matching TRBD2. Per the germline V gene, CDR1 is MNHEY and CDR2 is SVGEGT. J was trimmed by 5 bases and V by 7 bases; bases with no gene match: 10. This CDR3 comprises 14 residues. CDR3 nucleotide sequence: TGTGCCAGCACCACCCGGGTGGGGGGGGAGACCCAGTACTTC. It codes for CASTTRVGGETQYF.

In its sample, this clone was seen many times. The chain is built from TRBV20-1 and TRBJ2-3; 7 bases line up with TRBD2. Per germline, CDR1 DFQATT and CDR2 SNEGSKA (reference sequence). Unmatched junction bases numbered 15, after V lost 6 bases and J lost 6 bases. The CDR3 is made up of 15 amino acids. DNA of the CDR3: TGCAGTGCCATAGACGGGGGGAGGGCATGGGATACGCAGTATTTT. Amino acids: CSAIDGGRAWDTQYF.

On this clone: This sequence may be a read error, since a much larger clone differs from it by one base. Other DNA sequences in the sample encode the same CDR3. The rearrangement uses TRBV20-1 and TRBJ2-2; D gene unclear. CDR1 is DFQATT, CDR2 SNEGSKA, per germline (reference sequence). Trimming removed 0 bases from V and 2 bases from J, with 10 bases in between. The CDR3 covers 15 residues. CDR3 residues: CSARDSQSNTGELFF. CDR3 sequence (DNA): TGCAGTGCTAGAGATTCGCAGAGTAACACCGGGGAGCTGTTTTTT.